This TCR beta chain originates from a study of blood T cells in healthy people across ages. Trimming cost V 0 bases and J 3 bases, with 13 bases left between them. Germline V gene data show CDR1 as SGHRS and CDR2 as YFSETQ. This CDR3 contains 17 residues. With a J-beta primer mix and a sample-barcoded 5' primer, a second PCR ran about 7 to 11 cycles. TCRdb re-called the 5' RACE reads with MiXCR, one entry per CDR3 protein. The repertoire holds about 810,000 distinct CDR3 sequences, with about 37% as singletons. The receptor was isolated from a man between 18 and 35 years old in good health. The chain recombines TRBV5-1 with TRBJ2-6, with D possibly matching TRBD1 (6 bases). Source material: blood. Here the CDR3 DNA reads TGCGCCAGCAGCTTGGAGACAGGTTTGAGTGGGGCCAACGTCCTGACTTTC. Translating it yields CASSLETGLSGANVLTF.